This record concerns one TCR beta chain sequence. Its antigen is as yet unknown. This specimen belongs to a study of Ad26.COV2.S vaccination and SARS-CoV-2 variants. The study, taken as a whole, reports: Comparable non-spike TCR breadth was observed in vaccine and placebo recipients. An underestimation of total T cell responses may have resulted from the TCR breadth and depth analyses. Vaccinees displayed broader spike-specific TCR repertoires than placebo recipients. Responses of spike-specific T cells (both CD8+ and CD4+) reportedly showed substantial breadth after vaccination.

Using immunoSEQ multiplex PCR, the repertoire was profiled, and TCRdb retains in-frame clones only, with some absent. The sample includes around 170,000 clones, around 88% seen only once; the top ten take roughly 6%. Looked up from germline, CDR1 is LNHNV and CDR2 is YYDKDF (reference sequence). The CDR3 consists of 12 residues. V lost 9 bases and J 11 bases, leaving 19 bases between the germline ends. This clonotype was obtained from a human donor who had recovered from COVID-19. Sequences were derived from peripheral blood, sampled after recovery from COVID-19. This chain joins TRBV15 and TRBJ1-1; D is unresolved. The CDR3 is CATINWEGYAFF. The CDR3, as DNA: TGTGCCACTATAAACTGGGAAGGGTATGCTTTCTTT. The variable domain in full, completed from reference TRBV15 and TRBJ1-1, reads DAMVIQNPRYQVTQFGKPVTLSCSQTLNHNVMYWYQQKSSQAPKLLFHYYDKDFNNEADTPDNFQSRRPNTSFCFLDIRSPGLGDTAMYLCATINWEGYAFFGQGTRLTVV.